Following are 28 T cell receptor beta chains from one sample sequenced in a study of shared clonotypes between healthy human individuals. Using immunoSEQ multiplex PCR, the repertoire was profiled, and TCRdb retains in-frame clones only, with some absent. This table holds roughly 1 million clones, roughly 75% found once. Specimen: memory CD4+ T cells sorted from blood. Documented subset: CD45RA-negative fraction. The receptors stem from a man between 18 and 35 years old in good health.

The chain uses TRBV19 and TRBJ2-6; 9 bases agree with TRBD1. After removal of 5 bases from V and 0 bases from J, the junction contained 11 bases not matched to a gene. This CDR3 region has 19 residues. Germline V lookup: CDR1 LNHDA, CDR2 SQIVND (reference sequence). The CDR3 sequence: CASSASGTGLASGANVLTF. DNA of the CDR3: TGTGCCAGTAGTGCTTCCGGGACAGGGCTTGCCTCTGGGGCCAACGTCCTGACTTTC.

The gene calls are TRBV19 and TRBJ2-7; D ambiguous. The ends were cut back, 10 bases at V and 3 bases at J, with 22 bases in the middle. In germline, CDR1 is LNHDA, CDR2 SQIVND (reference sequence). The CDR3 covers 15 residues. The CDR3 sequence is CATSSRVSSFYEQYF. The CDR3 coding sequence is TGTGCCACTTCGAGCCGGGTCTCATCTTTCTACGAGCAGTACTTC.

V usage is TRBV5-1 and J usage is TRBJ1-4; no definite D call. The CDR3 is 17 residues long. Germline V gene lookup returns CDR1 SGHRS and CDR2 YFSETQ. The V and J ends lost 4 bases and 3 bases respectively, with 19 bases between them. The DNA of the CDR3 is TGCGCCAGCAGCCTCGACCGGACCGGTTTATCTAATGAAAAACTGTTTTTT. Protein: CASSLDRTGLSNEKLFF.

The CDR3 DNA reads TGTGCCAGCAATTACGTTACAGGGGGAGGTCATAGCAATCAGCCCCAGCATTTT. Its translation: CASNYVTGGGHSNQPQHF. The V call is TRBV28, the J call TRBJ1-5, with 8 bases lining up with TRBD1. The CDR3 has 18 residues. Germline CDR1 is MDHEN and CDR2 is SYDVKM. V was pared by 7 bases and J by 0 bases, with 14 bases of the junction left unmatched.

The chain combines TRBV5-1 with TRBJ1-2, with D hard to call. V was trimmed by 6 bases and J by 5 bases, leaving 17 bases between them. Looked up from germline, CDR1 is SGHRS and CDR2 is YFSETQ. The CDR3 is 14 amino acids. In DNA form, the CDR3 reads TGCGCCAGCAACTCCGGAGGAACTACATATGGCTACACCTTC. As protein: CASNSGGTTYGYTF.

This clone appeared once. J is TRBJ2-1 and V is TRBV5-1, with 7 bases lining up with TRBD1. Trimming cost V 0 bases and J 5 bases; bases outside gene matches: 11. The CDR3 is made up of 17 amino acids. The V gene's germline CDR1 is SGHRS and CDR2 YFSETQ. The CDR3 protein is CASSLGSLGQHNNEQFF. Here the CDR3 DNA reads TGCGCCAGCAGCTTGGGGTCTTTGGGACAGCATAACAATGAGCAGTTCTTC.

The chain combines TRBV2 with TRBJ1-2; TRBD1 matches 10 bases. Trimming at V came to 5 bases and at J to 2 bases, leaving 2 bases not matched to a gene. CDR1 SNHLY and CDR2 FYNNEI come from the germline V gene. The CDR3 is 14 residues long. CDR3 protein: CASSRQGANYGYTF. DNA for the CDR3: TGTGCCAGCAGTCGACAGGGGGCGAACTATGGCTACACCTTC.

The V gene is TRBV6-1, the J gene TRBJ1-5, with D possibly matching TRBD1 (5 bases). Looked up from germline, CDR1 is MNHNS and CDR2 is SASEGT. This CDR3 has 17 amino acids. Trimming cost V 1 base and J 2 bases, with 15 bases left between them. CDR3 DNA sequence: TGTGCCAGCAGTGAAGGGTCCAGGGAGCGGGGCAATCAGCCCCAGCATTTT. This encodes CASSEGSRERGNQPQHF.

The chain has TRBV10-1 and TRBJ2-2; possible D gene TRBD2, 6 bases. Germline V gene sequence: CDR1 WNHNN, CDR2 SYGVQD (reference sequence). This CDR3 is 14 amino acids long. V lost 6 bases, J lost 2 bases, and 10 bases lay in between. This CDR3 reads CASSSGLNTGELFF. CDR3 sequence (DNA): TGCGCCAGCAGCTCGGGACTCAACACCGGGGAGCTGTTTTTT.

The chain uses TRBV10-2 and TRBJ2-2; weak D call: TRBD1 (6 bases). Germline V gives CDR1 WSHSY, CDR2 SAAADI. V was trimmed by 7 bases and J by 1 base, leaving 10 bases between them. This CDR3 spans 14 amino acids. The CDR3 spells CASNKGVNTGELFF. The CDR3 DNA reads as TGCGCCAGCAATAAGGGGGTGAACACCGGGGAGCTGTTTTTT.

This clone was counted a few times. Other DNA sequences in this specimen translate into the identical CDR3. The V gene is TRBV19, the J gene TRBJ2-1; tentatively, D is TRBD1 (6 bases). Germline CDR1 reads LNHDA; CDR2 reads SQIVND (reference sequence). This CDR3 spans 15 amino acids. Trimming removed 5 bases from V and 0 bases from J, with 11 bases in between. CDR3 protein: CASSSQGSSYNEQFF. CDR3 DNA: TGTGCCAGTAGTTCACAGGGCAGCTCCTACAATGAGCAGTTCTTC. The full variable domain, rest sourced from reference TRBV19 and TRBJ2-1, is DGGITQSPKYLFRKEGQNVTLSCEQNLNHDAMYWYRQDPGQGLRLIYYSQIVNDFQKGDIAEGYSVSREKKESFPLTVTSAQKNPTAFYLCASSSQGSSYNEQFFGPGTRLTVL.

In its sample, this clone ranks as medium-sized (0.01 to 0.1%). V is TRBV10-3 and J is TRBJ2-3; D perhaps matches TRBD2 (6 bases). Trimming took off 0 bases at V and 1 base at J, with 11 bases between the two ends. The CDR3 has 16 residues. Germline V gives CDR1 ENHRY, CDR2 SYGVKD. Here the CDR3 reads CAISESTGVGTDTQYF. Here the CDR3 DNA reads TGTGCCATCAGTGAGTCAACGGGAGTGGGCACAGATACGCAGTATTTT.

The chain combines TRBV11-2 with TRBJ2-5; possibly TRBD1 or TRBD2 for D (5 bases each). This CDR3 comprises 16 residues. With 5 bases removed from V and 1 base from J, the gap between germline ends came to 17 bases. The germline gives CDR1 SGHAT, CDR2 FQNNGV. This CDR3 reads CASSRLGAGTQETQYF. DNA for the CDR3: TGTGCCAGCAGCCGGCTTGGGGCAGGGACCCAAGAGACCCAGTACTTC.

This clone was seen only once. The J gene is TRBJ1-1, the V gene TRBV18; D is undetermined. Between the trimmed V and J ends, which lost 3 bases and 8 bases, there was a span of 13 bases. CDR1 KGHSH and CDR2 LQKENI come from the germline V gene. This CDR3 is built from 13 residues. CDR3 DNA sequence: TGTGCCAGCTCACCCCGTTCTGAGACGGAAGCTTTCTTT. Its translation: CASSPRSETEAFF.

The CDR3 DNA is TGTGCCAGCAGTGAGGGACAGGGGAACCTCTCTGGAAACACCATATATTTT. As protein: CASSEGQGNLSGNTIYF. The rearrangement links TRBV6-1 to TRBJ1-3; 10 bases line up with TRBD1. The ends lost 3 bases at V and 0 bases at J; junction bases unmatched: 5. This CDR3 comprises 17 residues. Per the germline V gene, CDR1 is MNHNS and CDR2 is SASEGT.

This clone was observed a handful of times. This rearrangement joins TRBV12-2 to TRBJ1-1; TRBD1 is the table's D call, not checked against the DNA. TRBV12-2 represents a pseudogene. This CDR3 has 15 residues. The CDR3 loop is CASRHLGQGDTEAFF. The DNA of the CDR3 is TGTGCAAGTCGCCACTTAGGACAGGGCGACACTGAAGCTTTCTTT.

The chain carries TRBV5-6 and TRBJ2-1; TRBD2 might be the D (6 bases). Germline CDR1 is SGHDT and CDR2 is YYEEEE. Trimming cost V 2 bases and J 3 bases, with 15 bases left between them. The CDR3 sequence is 16 residues long. The CDR3 nucleotides are TGTGCCAGCAGCTTTCTGGCGGGGAGTAGCTACAATGAGCAGTTCTTC. This encodes CASSFLAGSSYNEQFF.

J is TRBJ2-1 and V is TRBV5-6; TRBD2 matches at 10 bases. CDR1 is SGHDT and CDR2 is YYEEEE in the germline V gene. The CDR3 is 16 amino acids. V trimming: 2 bases; J trimming: 6 bases; junction bases outside the gene matches: 8. The CDR3 nucleotides read TGTGCCAGCAGCTTAGGTCGAGCTAGCGGGAGCAATGAGCAGTTCTTC. The encoded protein is CASSLGRASGSNEQFF. The variable domain in full, with the rest retrieved from reference TRBV5-6 and TRBJ2-1, is DAGVTQSPTHLIKTRGQQVTLRCSPKSGHDTVSWYQQALGQGPQFIFQYYEEEERQRGNFPDRFSGHQFPNYSSELNVNALLLGDSALYLCASSLGRASGSNEQFFGPGTRLTVL.

This sequence joins TRBV30 and TRBJ2-3; D may be TRBD1 (9 bases). Germline V gives CDR1 GTSNPN, CDR2 SVGIG (reference sequence). The CDR3 totals 16 residues. V dropped 4 bases and J dropped 2 bases, with 19 bases sitting between them. CDR3 nucleotides: TGTGCCTGGAAGGGACAGGGACTAGTGTTCACAGATACGCAGTATTTT. This sequence encodes CAWKGQGLVFTDTQYF.

V usage is TRBV6-1 and J usage is TRBJ1-5; D call uncertain. In germline, CDR1 is MNHNS, CDR2 SASEGT. Trimming stripped 1 base from V and 0 bases from J, with 19 bases between. The CDR3 loop spans 19 amino acids. This chain's CDR3 is CASSEGGGWGGGSNQPQHF. The CDR3 coding sequence is TGTGCCAGCAGTGAAGGGGGTGGGTGGGGTGGAGGTAGCAATCAGCCCCAGCATTTT.

This clone was counted once. The chain couples TRBV10-1 to TRBJ1-1; a possible D gene is TRBD1 (6 bases). CDR3 size: 13 residues. CDR1 is WNHNN, CDR2 SYGVQD, per germline (reference sequence). V was trimmed by 3 bases and J by 8 bases, leaving 13 bases between them. CDR3 coding DNA: TGCGCCAGCAGTGAAACCAGGGGTGGGGAAGCTTTCTTT. This translates into CASSETRGGEAFF.

This clone showed up just once. The rearrangement uses TRBV4-2 and TRBJ2-6; D perhaps matches TRBD1 (5 bases). The germline V gene has CDR1 LGHNA and CDR2 YNFKEQ. V was cut by 0 bases and J by 0 bases, with 15 bases left in between. This CDR3 contains 19 residues. The CDR3 protein is CASSQDRPGLGSGANVLTF. In DNA form, the CDR3 reads TGTGCCAGCAGCCAAGATAGGCCAGGGTTGGGCTCTGGGGCCAACGTCCTGACTTTC.

This clone was counted only a few times. The CDR3 nucleotides are TGCGCCAGCAGCTTGCAATTGAAGGCGGGAGATGAGCAGTTCTTC. It is translated as CASSLQLKAGDEQFF. This chain connects TRBV5-1 to TRBJ2-1, with 7 nucleotides matching TRBD2. Germline CDR1 and CDR2: SGHRS and YFSETQ. Losses at the gene ends were 1 base for V and 8 bases for J; bases not matched to a gene: 9. CDR3 length equals 15 residues. Together with reference TRBV5-1 and TRBJ2-1, the CDR3 gives the full variable domain: KAGVTQTPRYLIKTRGQQVTLSCSPISGHRSVSWYQQTPGQGLQFLFEYFSETQRNKGNFPGRFSGRQFSNSRSEMNVSTLELGDSALYLCASSLQLKAGDEQFFGPGTRLTVL.

This clone came up a few times. In DNA form, the CDR3 reads TGCGCCAGCAGTGTCCCCAATCAGCCCCAGCATTTT. Protein: CASSVPNQPQHF. The V and J genes are TRBV10-2 and TRBJ1-5; the D is unclear. The length of the CDR3 is 12 residues. V lost 4 bases and J lost 3, with 4 bases in between. Germline V gene data show CDR1 as WSHSY and CDR2 as SAAADI.

This rearrangement joins TRBV10-3 to TRBJ1-2; 8 bases agree with TRBD1. With 2 bases clipped from V and 8 bases from J, the junction kept 7 bases outside the gene matches. CDR1 and CDR2 (germline): ENHRY, SYGVKD. The CDR3 is 14 residues long. In DNA, the CDR3 is TGTGCCATCAGTGAGGGCGGACAGGGTTGGGGCTACACCTTC. This translates into CAISEGGQGWGYTF.

The chain has TRBV5-1 and TRBJ1-2; D is ambiguous. The CDR3 contains 14 residues. Per germline, CDR1 SGHRS and CDR2 YFSETQ. Trimming stripped 0 bases from V and 1 base from J, with 7 bases between. CDR3 loop: CASSLVGDNYGYTF. The CDR3 coding sequence is TGCGCCAGCAGCTTGGTAGGCGATAACTATGGCTACACCTTC.

This chain uses TRBV2 with TRBJ2-5, with a tentative D call TRBD2 (5 bases). This CDR3 spans 16 amino acids. V lost 5 bases and J lost 2, with 18 bases in between. Germline values: CDR1 SNHLY, CDR2 FYNNEI. The CDR3, as DNA: TGTGCCAGCAGTTCACTAGGGTCGGCAGCACAAGAGACCCAGTACTTC. Translating gives CASSSLGSAAQETQYF.

CDR3: CASSMGLGQIRLFF. The CDR3 DNA reads as TGTGCCAGTAGTATGGGATTAGGACAGATCCGACTGTTTTTT. V usage is TRBV19 and J usage is TRBJ1-4; TRBD1 might be the D (6 bases). Trimming stripped 3 bases from V and 13 bases from J, with 18 bases between. This CDR3 contains 14 residues. Germline-derived CDR1 and CDR2 are LNHDA and SQIVND (reference sequence).